Listed here is a single T cell receptor beta chain. The authors ran a second PCR of about 6 to 12 cycles using a sample-barcoded 5' primer and a J-beta primer mix. Every single cDNA molecule received a tag from a template-switch adaptor with 12 random nucleotides. TCRdb analysed the 5' RACE reads with MiXCR anew, one entry per CDR3 protein. Of 500,000 to 650,000 distinct CDR3 sequences in the sample, around a quarter were seen once. This sample is drawn from a study of blood T cells in healthy people across ages. The CDR3 totals 16 residues. Germline CDR1 and CDR2: ENHRY and SYGVKD. The sample was also linked to a second study, of T cells of mothers and their children.

The sequence came from a boy aged 2 to 9 in good health. The chain links TRBV10-3 to TRBJ2-5, with 7 positions matching TRBD2. The closer fit of TRBJ2-1 to the DNA end suggests the J call may be wrong. The sequenced sample consisted of blood. CDR3 bases: TGTGCCATCAGTGAGTCAGGAAGCGGGACTGCGAATGAGCAGTTCTTC. Amino acid sequence: CAISESGSGTANEQFF.